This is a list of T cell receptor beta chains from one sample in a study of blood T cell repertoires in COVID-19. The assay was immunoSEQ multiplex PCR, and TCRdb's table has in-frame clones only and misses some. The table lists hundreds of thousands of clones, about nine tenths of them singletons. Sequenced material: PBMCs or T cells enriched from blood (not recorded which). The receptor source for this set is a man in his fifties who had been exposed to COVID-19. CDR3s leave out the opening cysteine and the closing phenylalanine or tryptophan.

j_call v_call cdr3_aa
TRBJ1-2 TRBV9 ASSVGSTRQGGFGYT
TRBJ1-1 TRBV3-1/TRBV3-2 ASSSHTTNTEAF
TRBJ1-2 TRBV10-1 ASSEVAGREEDGYT
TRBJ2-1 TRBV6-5 ASVAGQAGNNEQF
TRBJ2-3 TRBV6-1 ASSEQGMGTQY
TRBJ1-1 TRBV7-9 ASSSGQGLRAEAF
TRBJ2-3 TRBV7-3 ASSSTSGTADTQY
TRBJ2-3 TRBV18 ASSPLGTGAADTQY
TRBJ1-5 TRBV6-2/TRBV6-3 ASSAWGDQPQH
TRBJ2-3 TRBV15 ATSRRTGLSDTQY
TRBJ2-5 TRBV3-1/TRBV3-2 ASSQVGTQY
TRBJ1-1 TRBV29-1 SGSPGQADTEAF